This TCR beta chain is from a study of blood T cell repertoires in COVID-19. The length of the CDR3 is 15 residues. Germline-derived CDR1 and CDR2 are SGHRS and YFSETQ. J was trimmed by 3 bases and V by 0 bases; bases with no gene match: 6. Measured with immunoSEQ multiplex PCR; TCRdb has only the in-frame clones, and not every one. This table has roughly 80,000 clones, roughly 88% appearing once. The sample comprised peripheral blood. The V call is TRBV5-1, the J call TRBJ2-7; 7 bases line up with TRBD1. The clonotype was recovered from a woman over 75 with acute or convalescent COVID-19. The CDR3 reads CASSLAGTAHYEQYF. In DNA form, the CDR3 reads TGCGCCAGCAGCTTGGCCGGGACAGCCCACTACGAGCAGTACTTC.